Each of the 7 T cell receptor beta chains below was sequenced from the same sample in a study of T cells in Graves' hyperthyroidism and ophthalmopathy. RNA transcripts provided the source from which TCR beta CDR3 regions were amplified. TCR CDR3 underwent first-round RT-PCR with the HTBI primer set. TCRdb used MiXCR to reprocess the multiplex PCR reads, holding one entry per CDR3 protein. Of about 400,000 distinct CDR3 sequences listed, around 15% are singletons. Sequenced sample: blood. Every receptor here comes from an older woman with Graves' ophthalmopathy.

At least ten counts were recorded for this clonotype. The chain carries TRBV6-2 or TRBV6-3 and TRBJ2-7; D may correspond to TRBD1 or TRBD2 (5 bases each). V shed 2 bases and J shed 0 bases, with 8 bases lying between them. CDR1 and CDR2 (germline): MNHEY, SVGEGT. The CDR3 contains 14 residues. In DNA form, the CDR3 reads TGTGCCAGCAGTTACCGGGGCGGCTCCTACGAGCAGTACTTC. It codes for CASSYRGGSYEQYF.

This clonotype was observed at least ten times. This sequence joins TRBV3-1 and TRBJ2-2, with 7 positions matching TRBD1. V lost 2 bases to trimming and J lost 5 bases; unmatched junction nucleotides: 8. The CDR3 spans 16 residues. Germline CDR1 reads LGHDT; CDR2 reads YNNKEL (reference sequence). The CDR3 DNA reads as TGTGCCAGCAGCCAACGGTATGGGACAGTTACCGGGGAGCTGTTTTTT. Amino acids: CASSQRYGTVTGELFF.

This clonotype was recorded many times. This sequence joins TRBV6-1 and TRBJ2-7, with D perhaps given as TRBD1 or TRBD2 (5 bases each). The CDR3 has 17 amino acids. In germline, CDR1 is MNHNS, CDR2 SASEGT. V lost 8 bases and J lost 4, with 27 bases in between. In nucleotides, the CDR3 is TGTGCCAGCTCCCAGGGTGGAGCGGCCTTGGGGATATACGAGCAGTACTTC. It specifies CASSQGGAALGIYEQYF.

The genes are TRBV5-1 and TRBJ1-1; D uncertain. Deletions cut 4 bases from V and 3 bases from J, with 10 bases between. The CDR3 totals 13 residues. Germline loops: CDR1 SGHRS, CDR2 YFSETQ. The CDR3 region has the DNA TGCGCCAGCAGCAGCACGGTCGACACTGAAGCTTTCTTT. As protein: CASSSTVDTEAFF. Full variable domain (outside the CDR3, taken from reference TRBV5-1 and TRBJ1-1): KAGVTQTPRYLIKTRGQQVTLSCSPISGHRSVSWYQQTPGQGLQFLFEYFSETQRNKGNFPGRFSGRQFSNSRSEMNVSTLELGDSALYLCASSSTVDTEAFFGQGTRLTVV.

Many counts were recorded for this clonotype. The chain joins TRBV20-1 to TRBJ2-7; 8 positions match TRBD2. CDR1 and CDR2 (germline): DFQATT, SNEGSKA (reference sequence). Germline trimming cut 0 bases from V and 6 bases from J; bases unmatched to any gene: 22. The CDR3 has 19 amino acids. The CDR3 is CSARDPRGAGGRGPSEQYF. DNA for the CDR3: TGCAGTGCTAGAGATCCTCGGGGTGCGGGAGGCCGGGGACCCTCCGAGCAGTACTTC.

V is TRBV6-1 and J is TRBJ2-5; D may correspond to TRBD1 or TRBD2 (6 bases each). Germline V gene sequence: CDR1 MNHNS, CDR2 SASEGT. V was pared by 6 bases and J by 2 bases, with 16 bases between. The CDR3 is 15 residues long. The CDR3 DNA reads TGTGCCAGCAGCTCCCCGGGGGCTGGGCAAGAGACCCAGTACTTC. It is translated as CASSSPGAGQETQYF.

This clonotype showed up many times. V gene TRBV5-1 combines with J gene TRBJ1-1, with 7 nucleotides matching TRBD1. Germline assignment: CDR1 SGHRS and CDR2 YFSETQ. V gave up 1 base and J gave up 0 bases; unmatched junction bases: 6. The CDR3 contains 16 residues. In DNA, the CDR3 is TGCGCCAGCAGCTTGCTGGACAGGCGGTTGAACACTGAAGCTTTCTTT. Translating gives CASSLLDRRLNTEAFF.